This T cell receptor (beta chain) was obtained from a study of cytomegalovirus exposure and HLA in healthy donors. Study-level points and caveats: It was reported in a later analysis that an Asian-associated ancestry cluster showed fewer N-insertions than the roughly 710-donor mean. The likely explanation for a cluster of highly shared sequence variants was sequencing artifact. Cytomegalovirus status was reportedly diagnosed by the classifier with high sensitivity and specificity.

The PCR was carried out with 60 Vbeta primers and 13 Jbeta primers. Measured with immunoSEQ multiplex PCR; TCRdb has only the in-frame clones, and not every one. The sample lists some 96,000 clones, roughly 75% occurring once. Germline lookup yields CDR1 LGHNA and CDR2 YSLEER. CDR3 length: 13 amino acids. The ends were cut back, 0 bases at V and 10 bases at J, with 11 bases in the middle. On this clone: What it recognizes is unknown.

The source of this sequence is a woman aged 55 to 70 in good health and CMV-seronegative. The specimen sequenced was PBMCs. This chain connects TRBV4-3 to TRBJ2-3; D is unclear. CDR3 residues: CASSQDVSYAQYF. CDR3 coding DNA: TGCGCCAGCAGCCAAGATGTGAGTTACGCGCAGTATTTT.